This is a list of T cell receptor beta chains from one sample in a study of early T cells in non-severe SARS-CoV-2 infection. One entry per CDR3 protein, called by TCRdb with MiXCR from the 5' RACE reads. This table has approximately 70,000 distinct CDR3 sequences, roughly an eighth appearing once. Sequenced sample: whole blood. Every receptor here comes from an adult who was a healthcare worker with PCR-confirmed SARS-CoV-2 infection or an uninfected control (not recorded which). CDR3s include the opening cysteine and the closing phenylalanine or tryptophan. D genes are given only for firm matches. Clone size appears in some rows only: once, few, many, or a class for an expanded clone.

J | V | size | D | CDR3 | DNA
TRBJ2-1 | TRBV6-2/TRBV6-3 | few | - | CATTGSSYNEQFF | TGTGCCACCACGGGAAGCTCCTACAATGAGCAGTTCTTC
TRBJ2-3 | TRBV29-1 | few | - | CSVEFAGAQYF | TGCAGCGTTGAATTTGCGGGTGCGCAGTATTTT
TRBJ1-2 | TRBV9 | few | - | CASSIPNGYTF | TGTGCCAGCAGCATACCTAATGGCTACACCTTC
TRBJ2-4 | TRBV6-5 | few | - | CASSYGLRNIQYF | TGTGCCAGCAGTTACGGGCTCCGGAACATTCAGTACTTC
TRBJ2-1 | TRBV28 | - | - | CASSLDGVRHEQFF | TGTGCCAGCAGTTTGGACGGGGTTCGCCATGAGCAGTTCTTC
TRBJ1-3 | TRBV5-1 | - | - | CASSLDGPGSGNTIYF | TGCGCCAGCAGCTTGGACGGCCCGGGCTCTGGAAACACCATATATTTT
TRBJ2-3 | TRBV13 | few | TRBD1 | CASSPHFNPGQGTDTQYF | TGTGCCAGCAGCCCACACTTCAACCCGGGACAGGGGACAGATACGCAGTATTTT
TRBJ1-4 | TRBV19 | many | TRBD1 | CASSTGTGGSEKLFF | TGTGCCAGTAGTACCGGGACAGGGGGAAGTGAAAAACTGTTTTTT
TRBJ2-1 | TRBV7-8 | - | - | CASSLGGTAILGGQFF | TGTGCCAGCAGCTTAGGCGGGACTGCCATTCTGGGTGGGCAGTTCTTC
TRBJ2-1 | TRBV7-6 | - | - | CASSSPVGISYNEQFF | TGTGCCAGCAGCTCCCCAGTGGGGATCTCCTACAATGAGCAGTTCTTC
TRBJ2-1 | TRBV5-1 | - | - | CASSLVTVGNEQFF | TGCGCCAGCAGCTTGGTGACTGTTGGGAATGAGCAGTTCTTC
TRBJ2-7 | TRBV19 | - | - | CASSTYRQSSYEQYF | TGTGCCAGTAGTACTTATCGACAGAGCTCCTACGAGCAGTACTTC
TRBJ2-3 | TRBV2 | - | - | CASSYTNTQYF | TGTGCCAGCTCCTATACTAATACGCAGTATTTT
TRBJ2-4 | TRBV12-3/TRBV12-4 | many | - | CASSLAAFSKNIQYF | TGTGCCAGCAGTTTAGCGGCCTTTTCCAAAAACATTCAGTACTTC
TRBJ1-2 | TRBV6-6 | few | - | CASSYSDGANYGYTF | TGTGCCAGCAGTTACTCGGACGGAGCTAACTATGGCTACACCTTC
TRBJ2-5 | TRBV5-1 | - | TRBD2 | CASSLLAGGRQETQYF | TGCGCCAGCAGCTTACTAGCGGGGGGGCGACAAGAGACCCAGTACTTC